A single sample gave rise to the 7 T cell receptor beta chains below, sequenced in a study of shared clonotypes between healthy human individuals. The method was immunoSEQ multiplex PCR; TCRdb's version includes in-frame clones alone and lacks a portion of them. The data show approximately 2.5 million clones, under 95% seen once. Source material: naive CD4+ T cells from PBMCs. Subset described: CD45RA+ positively selected. Receptors were obtained from a man aged 18 to 30 in good health. Some clones in this sample may be carry-over from other donors' samples.

Points on this clone: The identical CDR3 is also encoded by other nucleotide sequences in the sample. The genes are TRBV5-1 and TRBJ1-4; D may be TRBD1 (5 bases). The CDR3 has 15 residues. Germline-derived CDR1 and CDR2 are SGHRS and YFSETQ. The ends were cut back, 4 bases at V and 0 bases at J, with 10 bases in the middle. The CDR3 region has the DNA TGCGCCAGCAGCCACGGGACCGCAACTAATGAAAAACTGTTTTTT. Protein product: CASSHGTATNEKLFF.

The rearrangement links TRBV5-1 to TRBJ1-6, with unresolved D. CDR3 size: 12 residues. Trimming removed 5 bases from V and 8 bases from J, with 8 bases in between. Germline V gene data show CDR1 as SGHRS and CDR2 as YFSETQ. CDR3 loop: CASSPGDSPLHF. The CDR3 DNA reads as TGCGCCAGCAGTCCAGGAGATTCACCCCTCCACTTT.

This clone was observed a single time. The V call is TRBV5-1, the J call TRBJ1-4, with 8 bases aligning to TRBD1. Germline CDR1 is SGHRS and CDR2 is YFSETQ. V was clipped by 0 bases and J by 7 bases; unmatched bases: 2. This CDR3 is 14 amino acids long. Here the CDR3 DNA reads TGCGCCAGCAGCTTGGGGACAGGGCCTGAAAAACTGTTTTTT. Its translation: CASSLGTGPEKLFF.

Points on this clone: Other DNA sequences in the same sample also yield this CDR3. The genes are TRBV20-1 and TRBJ2-5; D remains unclear. CDR3 length: 11 amino acids. Trimming pared 6 bases from V and 1 base from J, leaving 6 bases between. Per the germline V gene, CDR1 is DFQATT and CDR2 is SNEGSKA (reference sequence). The CDR3 here is CSARPQETQYF. CDR3 sequence (DNA): TGCAGTGCCCGTCCCCAAGAGACCCAGTACTTC.

J is TRBJ2-3 and V is TRBV7-9; 7 nucleotides align to TRBD1. The CDR3 spans 18 residues. CDR1 and CDR2 (germline): SEHNR, FQNEAQ (reference sequence). The V and J ends lost 2 bases and 2 bases, in that order; junction bases with no gene match: 13. CDR3 in DNA: TGTGCCAGCAGCTTAATATATACAGGGGCCCCCCACACAGATACGCAGTATTTT. Translated, it gives CASSLIYTGAPHTDTQYF.

Points on this clone: The sample contains more than one DNA sequence encoding this CDR3. This chain links TRBV5-1 with TRBJ1-4, with TRBD1 matching 7 bases. This CDR3 spans 16 amino acids. Germline V gives CDR1 SGHRS, CDR2 YFSETQ. V trimming: 3 bases; J trimming: 0 bases; junction bases outside the gene matches: 5. CDR3 nucleotide sequence: TGCGCCAGCAGCTCCACAGGGGCAGCAACTAATGAAAAACTGTTTTTT. Amino acids: CASSSTGAATNEKLFF.

The chain carries TRBV9 and TRBJ1-4; D is unresolved. This CDR3 is 15 amino acids long. Germline CDR1 SGDLS, CDR2 YYNGEE. V lost 4 bases and J 8 bases, leaving 18 bases between the germline ends. This CDR3 is CASSPNPLVGEKLFF. DNA for the CDR3: TGTGCCAGCAGCCCAAATCCCCTGGTTGGAGAAAAACTGTTTTTT.